Listed below are T cell receptor beta chains from one sample, sequenced in a study of control samples from healthy donors and cancer patients. TCRdb keeps only in-frame clones here, not all; method: immunoSEQ multiplex PCR. Of about 180,000 clones listed, nearly 90% are singletons. The sample taken for sequencing was blood. The source is a woman aged 50 to 65 in good health. CDR3s include the opening cysteine and the closing phenylalanine or tryptophan. A D gene is named only where the DNA matches it firmly. Rows may omit the clone size; those that give it use once, few, many or a size class.

clone_size,d_call,v_call,j_call,cdr3_aa,cdr3_nt
few,TRBD1,TRBV3-1/TRBV3-2,TRBJ1-5,CASSQGTGRNQPQHF,TGTGCCAGCAGCCAAGGGACAGGACGCAATCAGCCCCAGCATTTT
few,TRBD2,TRBV9,TRBJ2-1,CASSVEAGGLGNEQFF,TGTGCCAGCAGCGTAGAGGCGGGGGGCTTGGGGAATGAGCAGTTCTTC
few,NA,TRBV7-8,TRBJ1-1,CASSFPSPNTEAFF,TGTGCCAGCAGCTTCCCAAGCCCGAACACTGAAGCTTTCTTT
NA,TRBD1,TRBV6-5,TRBJ2-7,CASSAAWTGSYEQYF,TGTGCCAGCAGCGCTGCCTGGACAGGATCCTACGAGCAGTACTTC
NA,NA,TRBV15,TRBJ2-5,CATSRETPSTQYF,TGTGCCACCAGCAGAGAGACACCTTCGACCCAGTACTTC
few,NA,TRBV7-2,TRBJ1-2,CASSSTAYGYTF,TGTGCCAGCAGCTCTACAGCGTATGGCTACACCTTC
NA,NA,TRBV7-9,TRBJ1-2,CASSPREGGYTF,TGTGCCAGCAGCCCCCGGGAAGGAGGCTACACCTTC
NA,TRBD1,TRBV27,TRBJ2-7,CASRRQGGEQYF,TGTGCCAGCAGAAGACAGGGGGGCGAGCAGTACTTC
NA,TRBD2,TRBV7-3,TRBJ2-2,CASSSTSATGELFF,TGTGCCAGCAGCTCCACTAGCGCGACCGGGGAGCTGTTTTTT
NA,NA,TRBV7-3,TRBJ2-3,CASSLTRTSTDTQYF,TGTGCCAGCAGCTTAACCAGGACTAGCACAGATACGCAGTATTTT
NA,TRBD2,TRBV4-1,TRBJ2-7,CASSASGTSLAYEQYF,TGCGCCAGCAGCGCATCCGGGACTAGCCTCGCCTACGAGCAGTACTTC
NA,NA,TRBV28,TRBJ1-2,CASSSRLGYTF,TGTGCCAGCAGTTCCCGCCTGGGCTACACCTTC
NA,NA,TRBV9,TRBJ1-1,CASAEGIGRAFF,TGTGCCAGCGCGGAGGGAATTGGGAGAGCTTTCTTT
once,TRBD2,TRBV18,TRBJ2-7,CASSPSGREEQYF,TGTGCCAGCTCTCCTAGCGGGAGGGAGGAGCAGTACTTC
NA,NA,TRBV10-3,TRBJ1-2,CATRYLRDTNYGYTF,TGTGCCACACGATACCTCCGGGACACCAACTATGGCTACACCTTC
NA,NA,TRBV19,TRBJ1-3,CASSQRASGNTIYF,TGTGCCAGTAGTCAAAGGGCCTCTGGAAACACCATATATTTT
NA,NA,TRBV5-1,TRBJ1-5,CASSEQLDQPQHF,TGCGCCAGCAGTGAACAGCTTGATCAGCCCCAGCATTTT